Below, one TCR beta chain is given with its context. At one end, the junction sequence differs from germline, possibly due to a read error. It was RNA transcripts that yielded the amplified TCR beta CDR3 regions. The TCR CDR3 first-round RT-PCR relied on the HTBI primer set. TCRdb fed the multiplex PCR reads into MiXCR, producing one record per CDR3 protein. The sample yields under 350,000 distinct CDR3 sequences, about an eighth seen once. CDR1 is SGHVS, CDR2 FNYEAQ, per germline. The length of the CDR3 is 11 residues. These data belong to a study of T cells in Graves' hyperthyroidism and ophthalmopathy. At the level of the study: It was at initial diagnosis, before any treatment, that peripheral blood was collected.

Newly diagnosed patients aged 18 to 65 had hyperthyroidism of under 2 months' duration. This chain uses TRBV7-6 with TRBJ2-1, with 9 bases aligning to TRBD2. Sample: blood. The source is a woman in her 30s with Graves' hyperthyroidism that later progressed to Graves' ophthalmopathy. DNA for the CDR3: TGTGCCAGCAGGTTAGCGGGAGCGGTGTTCTTC. Translation gives CASRLAGAVFF.